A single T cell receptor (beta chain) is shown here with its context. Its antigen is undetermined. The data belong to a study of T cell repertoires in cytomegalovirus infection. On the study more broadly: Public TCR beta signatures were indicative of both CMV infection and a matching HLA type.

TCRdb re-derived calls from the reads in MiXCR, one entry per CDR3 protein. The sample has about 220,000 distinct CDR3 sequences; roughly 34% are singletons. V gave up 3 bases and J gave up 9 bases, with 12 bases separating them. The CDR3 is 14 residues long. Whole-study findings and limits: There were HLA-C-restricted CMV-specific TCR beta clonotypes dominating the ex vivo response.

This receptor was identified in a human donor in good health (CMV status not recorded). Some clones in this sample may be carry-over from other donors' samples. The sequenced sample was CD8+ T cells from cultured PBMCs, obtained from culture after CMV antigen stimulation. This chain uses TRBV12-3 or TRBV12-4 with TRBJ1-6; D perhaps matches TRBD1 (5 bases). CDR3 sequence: CASSLGEQGSPLHF. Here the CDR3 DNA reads TGTGCCAGCAGTTTGGGGGAACAAGGTTCACCCCTCCACTTT.